This record looks at one T cell receptor beta chain sequence and its context. Its antigen is not known. The record originates from a study of human T cells and chemical hapten exposure. Study-wide context: Upper back patch tests used 0.01% DPC, scored after 6 days. A mostly female patient group had alopecia areata, totalis or universalis. Overall study results and limits: Each of the donors had alopecia, so their immune responses may not resemble those of healthy people. TCRs above 1 in 1000 frequency did not change with DPC sensitization.

One entry per CDR3 protein, called by TCRdb with MiXCR from the RACE reads. The table records 100,000 to 120,000 distinct CDR3 sequences, approximately 36% of them present only once. As to time point: patch test 3, about 24 weeks after DPC sensitization. Regarding treatment: therapeutic diphenylcyclopropenone sensitization with weekly scalp DPC. Sequencing used whole blood, obtained in connection with sensitization to the hapten diphenylcyclopropenone (DPC). The sequence derives from a middle-aged man with alopecia areata. Some clones in this sample may be carry-over from other donors' samples.

The CDR3 nucleotides read TGCAGTGCTAGAGATCTATCGGCTAGCGGGAGTTACGAGCAGTACTTC. Its protein is CSARDLSASGSYEQYF. V gene TRBV20-1 combines with J gene TRBJ2-7; 10 bases agree with TRBD2. V lost 0 bases, J lost 4 bases, and 9 bases stayed unmatched. The CDR3 spans 16 residues. Germline values: CDR1 DFQATT, CDR2 SNEGSKA (reference sequence).